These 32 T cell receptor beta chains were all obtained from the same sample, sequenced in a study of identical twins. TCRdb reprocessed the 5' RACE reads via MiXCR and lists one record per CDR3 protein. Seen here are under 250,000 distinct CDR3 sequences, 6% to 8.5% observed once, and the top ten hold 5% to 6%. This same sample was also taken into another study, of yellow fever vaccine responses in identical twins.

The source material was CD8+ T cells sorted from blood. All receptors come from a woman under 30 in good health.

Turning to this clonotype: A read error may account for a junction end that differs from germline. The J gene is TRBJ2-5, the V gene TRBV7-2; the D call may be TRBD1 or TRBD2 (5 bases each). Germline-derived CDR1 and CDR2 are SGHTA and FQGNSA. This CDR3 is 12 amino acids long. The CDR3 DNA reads TGTGCCAGCAGCTTATACGGGGAAATGGGGGACTTC. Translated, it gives CASSLYGEMGDF. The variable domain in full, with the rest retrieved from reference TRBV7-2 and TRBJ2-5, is GAGVSQSPSNKVTEKGKDVELRCDPISGHTALYWYRQSLGQGLEFLIYFQGNSAPDKSGLPSDRFSAERTGGSVSTLTIQRTQQEDSAVYLCASSLYGEMGDFGPGTRLLVL.

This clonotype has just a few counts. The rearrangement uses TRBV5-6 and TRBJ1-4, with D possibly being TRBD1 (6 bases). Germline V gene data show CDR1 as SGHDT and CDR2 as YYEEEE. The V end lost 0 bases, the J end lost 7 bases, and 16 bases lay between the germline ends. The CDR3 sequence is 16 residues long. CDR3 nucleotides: TGTGCCAGCAGCTTGGGATTTGGGGGCGTTGGTGAAAAACTGTTTTTT. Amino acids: CASSLGFGGVGEKLFF.

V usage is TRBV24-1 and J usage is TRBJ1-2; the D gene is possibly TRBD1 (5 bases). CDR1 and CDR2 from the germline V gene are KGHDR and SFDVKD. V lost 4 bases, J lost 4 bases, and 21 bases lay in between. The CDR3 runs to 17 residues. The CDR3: CATSESTGTGEGYGYTF. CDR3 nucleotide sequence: TGTGCCACCAGTGAGTCTACCGGGACCGGTGAAGGCTATGGCTACACCTTC.

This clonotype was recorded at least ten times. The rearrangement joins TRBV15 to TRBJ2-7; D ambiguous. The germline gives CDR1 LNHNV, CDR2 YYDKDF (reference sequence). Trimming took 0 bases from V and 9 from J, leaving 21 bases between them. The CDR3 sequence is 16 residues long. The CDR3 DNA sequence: TGTGCCACCAGCAGAGATACATCCGTCTATGGGCTAACGCAGTACTTC. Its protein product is CATSRDTSVYGLTQYF.

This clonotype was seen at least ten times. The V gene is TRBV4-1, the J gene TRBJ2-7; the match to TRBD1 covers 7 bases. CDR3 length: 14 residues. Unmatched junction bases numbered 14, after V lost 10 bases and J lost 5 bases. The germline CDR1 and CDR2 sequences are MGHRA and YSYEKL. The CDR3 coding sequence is TGCGCCACCTCGAAACAACAGGGGAAGAACGAGCAGTACTTC. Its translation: CATSKQQGKNEQYF.

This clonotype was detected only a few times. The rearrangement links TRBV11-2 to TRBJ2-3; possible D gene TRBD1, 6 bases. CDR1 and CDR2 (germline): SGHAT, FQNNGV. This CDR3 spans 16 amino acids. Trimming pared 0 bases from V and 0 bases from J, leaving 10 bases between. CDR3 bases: TGTGCCAGCAGCTTAGAGGGGGCGGCAAGCACAGATACGCAGTATTTT. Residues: CASSLEGAASTDTQYF.

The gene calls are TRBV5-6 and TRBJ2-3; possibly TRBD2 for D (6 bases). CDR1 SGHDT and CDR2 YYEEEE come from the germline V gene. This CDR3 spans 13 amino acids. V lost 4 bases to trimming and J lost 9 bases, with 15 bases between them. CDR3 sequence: CASSLGLGGTQYF. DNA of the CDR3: TGTGCCAGCAGCCTTGGCCTGGGGGGAACGCAGTATTTT.

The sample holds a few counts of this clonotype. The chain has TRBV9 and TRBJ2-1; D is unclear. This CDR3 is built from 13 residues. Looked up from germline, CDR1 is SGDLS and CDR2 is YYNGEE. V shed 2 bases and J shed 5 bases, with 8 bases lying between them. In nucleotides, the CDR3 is TGTGCCAGCAGCGTTTCAGTCCACAATGAGCAGTTCTTC. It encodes CASSVSVHNEQFF.

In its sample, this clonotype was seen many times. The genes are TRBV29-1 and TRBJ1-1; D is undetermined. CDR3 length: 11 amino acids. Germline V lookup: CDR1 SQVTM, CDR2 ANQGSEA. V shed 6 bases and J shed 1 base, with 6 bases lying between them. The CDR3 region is CSVPKNTEAFF. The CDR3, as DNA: TGCAGCGTCCCGAAGAACACTGAAGCTTTCTTT.

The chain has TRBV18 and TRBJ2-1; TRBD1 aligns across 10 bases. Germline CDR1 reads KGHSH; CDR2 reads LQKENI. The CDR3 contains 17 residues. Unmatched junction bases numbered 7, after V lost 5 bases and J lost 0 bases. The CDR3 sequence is CASSTTDRGSSYNEQFF. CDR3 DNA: TGTGCCAGCTCAACCACGGACAGGGGGAGCTCCTACAATGAGCAGTTCTTC.

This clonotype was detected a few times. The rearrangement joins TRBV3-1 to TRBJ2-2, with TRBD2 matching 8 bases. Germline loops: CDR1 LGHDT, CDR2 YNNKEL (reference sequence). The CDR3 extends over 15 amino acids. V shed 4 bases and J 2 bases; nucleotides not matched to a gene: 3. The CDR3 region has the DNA TGTGCCAGCAGCCGTAGCGGGGACAACACCGGGGAGCTGTTTTTT. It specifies CASSRSGDNTGELFF.

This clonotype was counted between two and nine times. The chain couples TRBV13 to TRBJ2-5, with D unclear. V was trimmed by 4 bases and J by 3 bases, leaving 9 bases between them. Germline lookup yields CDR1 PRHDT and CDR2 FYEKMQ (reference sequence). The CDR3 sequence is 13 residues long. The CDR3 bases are TGTGCCAGCAGCTCCCGGGCGGAAGAGACCCAGTACTTC. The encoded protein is CASSSRAEETQYF.

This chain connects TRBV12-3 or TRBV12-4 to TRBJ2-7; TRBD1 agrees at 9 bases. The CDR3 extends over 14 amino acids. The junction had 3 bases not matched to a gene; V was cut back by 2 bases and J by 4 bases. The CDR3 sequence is CASSLIGQGYEQYF. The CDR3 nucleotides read TGTGCCAGCAGTTTAATAGGACAGGGGTACGAGCAGTACTTC.

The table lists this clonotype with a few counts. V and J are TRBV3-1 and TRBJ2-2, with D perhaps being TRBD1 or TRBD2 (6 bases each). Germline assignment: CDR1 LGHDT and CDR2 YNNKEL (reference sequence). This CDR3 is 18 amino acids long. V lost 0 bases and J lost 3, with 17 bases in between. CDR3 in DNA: TGTGCCAGCAGCCAAGATATGGGTTACAGGGAGGACACCGGGGAGCTGTTTTTT. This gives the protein CASSQDMGYREDTGELFF.

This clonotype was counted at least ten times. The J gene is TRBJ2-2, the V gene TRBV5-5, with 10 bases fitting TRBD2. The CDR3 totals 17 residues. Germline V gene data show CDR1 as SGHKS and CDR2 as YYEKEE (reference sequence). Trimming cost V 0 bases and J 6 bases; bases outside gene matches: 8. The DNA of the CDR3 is TGTGCCAGCAGCTTGGCCCCTTCTAGCGGGAGTGCCGGGGAGCTGTTTTTT. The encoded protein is CASSLAPSSGSAGELFF.

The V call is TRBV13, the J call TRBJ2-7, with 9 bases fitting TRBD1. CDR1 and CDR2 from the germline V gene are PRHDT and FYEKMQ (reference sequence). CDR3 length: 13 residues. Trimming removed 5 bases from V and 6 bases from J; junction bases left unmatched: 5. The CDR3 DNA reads TGTGCCAGCAGCCAGGGACAGGGTGGCGAGCAGTACGTC. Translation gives CASSQGQGGEQYV.

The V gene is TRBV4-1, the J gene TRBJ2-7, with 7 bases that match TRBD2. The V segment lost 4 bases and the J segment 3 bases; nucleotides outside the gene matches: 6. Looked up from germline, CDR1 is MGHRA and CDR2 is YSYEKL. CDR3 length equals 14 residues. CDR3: CASSLTSANYEQYF. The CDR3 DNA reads TGCGCCAGCAGCCTAACTAGCGCCAACTACGAGCAGTACTTC.

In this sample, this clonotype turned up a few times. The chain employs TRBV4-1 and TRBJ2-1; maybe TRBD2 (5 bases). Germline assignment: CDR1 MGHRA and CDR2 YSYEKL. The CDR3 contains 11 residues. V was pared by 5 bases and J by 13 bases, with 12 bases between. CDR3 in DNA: TGCGCCAGCAGCGGGGAGTCTGCTCAGTTCTTC. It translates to CASSGESAQFF.

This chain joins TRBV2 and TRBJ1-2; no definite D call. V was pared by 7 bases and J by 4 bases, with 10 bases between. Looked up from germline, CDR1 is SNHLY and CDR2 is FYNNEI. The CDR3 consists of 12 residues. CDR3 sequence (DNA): TGTGCCAGCATAGGAATTAGCTATGGCTACACCTTC. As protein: CASIGISYGYTF.

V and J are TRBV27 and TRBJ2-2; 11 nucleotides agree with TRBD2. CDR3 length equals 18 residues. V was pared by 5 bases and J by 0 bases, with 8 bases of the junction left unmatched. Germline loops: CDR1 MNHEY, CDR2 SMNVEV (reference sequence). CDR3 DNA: TGTGCCAGCAGTCCCACTAGCGGGAGATACACGAACACCGGGGAGCTGTTTTTT. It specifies CASSPTSGRYTNTGELFF.

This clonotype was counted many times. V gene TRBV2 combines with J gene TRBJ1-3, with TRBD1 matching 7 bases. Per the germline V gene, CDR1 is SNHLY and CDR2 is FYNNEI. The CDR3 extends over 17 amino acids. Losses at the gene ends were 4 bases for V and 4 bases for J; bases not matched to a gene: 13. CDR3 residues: CASSAPWIGGPGNTIYF. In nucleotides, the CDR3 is TGTGCCAGCAGTGCCCCCTGGATAGGGGGCCCCGGAAACACCATATATTTT. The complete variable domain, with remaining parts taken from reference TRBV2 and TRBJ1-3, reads EPEVTQTPSHQVTQMGQEVILRCVPISNHLYFYWYRQILGQKVEFLVSFYNNEISEKSEIFDDQFSVERPDGSNFTLKIRSTKLEDSAMYFCASSAPWIGGPGNTIYFGEGSWLTVV.

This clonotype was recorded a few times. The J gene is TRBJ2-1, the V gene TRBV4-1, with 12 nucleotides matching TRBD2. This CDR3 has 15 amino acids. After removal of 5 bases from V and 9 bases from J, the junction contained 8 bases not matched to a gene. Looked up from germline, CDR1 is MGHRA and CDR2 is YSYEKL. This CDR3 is CASSSLAGGFGEQFF. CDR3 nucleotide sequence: TGCGCCAGCAGCTCCCTAGCGGGAGGGTTTGGTGAGCAGTTCTTC.

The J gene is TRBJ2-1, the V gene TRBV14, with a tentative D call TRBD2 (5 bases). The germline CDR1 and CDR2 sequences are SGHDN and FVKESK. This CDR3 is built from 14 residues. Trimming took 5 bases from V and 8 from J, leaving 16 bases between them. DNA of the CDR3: TGTGCCAGCAGCTTTAGCACTAGTGCTGATGAGCAGTTCTTC. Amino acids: CASSFSTSADEQFF.

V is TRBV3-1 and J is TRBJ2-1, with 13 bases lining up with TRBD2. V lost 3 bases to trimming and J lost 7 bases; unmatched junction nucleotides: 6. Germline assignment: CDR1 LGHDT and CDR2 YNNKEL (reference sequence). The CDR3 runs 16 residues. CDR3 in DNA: TGTGCCAGCAGCCAGACCGGGACTAGCGGGAAAAATGAGCAGTTCTTC. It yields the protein CASSQTGTSGKNEQFF.

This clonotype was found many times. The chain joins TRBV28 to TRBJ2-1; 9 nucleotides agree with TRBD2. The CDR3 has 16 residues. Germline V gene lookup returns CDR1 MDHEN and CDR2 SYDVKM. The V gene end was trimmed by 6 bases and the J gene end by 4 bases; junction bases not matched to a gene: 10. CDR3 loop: CASRDPTSGGYNEQFF. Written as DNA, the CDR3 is TGTGCCAGCAGGGACCCGACTAGCGGAGGGTACAATGAGCAGTTCTTC.

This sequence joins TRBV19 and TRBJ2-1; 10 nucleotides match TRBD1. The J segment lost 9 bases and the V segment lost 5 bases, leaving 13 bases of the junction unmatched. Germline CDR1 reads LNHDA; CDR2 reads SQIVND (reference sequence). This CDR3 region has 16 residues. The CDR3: CASSAGTGVFYVEQFF. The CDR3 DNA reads TGTGCCAGTAGTGCCGGGACAGGGGTATTTTATGTTGAGCAGTTCTTC.

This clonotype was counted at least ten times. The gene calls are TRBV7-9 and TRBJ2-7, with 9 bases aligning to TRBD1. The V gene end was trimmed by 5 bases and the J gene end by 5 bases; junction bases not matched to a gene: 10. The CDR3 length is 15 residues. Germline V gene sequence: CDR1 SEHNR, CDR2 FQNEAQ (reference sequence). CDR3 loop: CASSPSDRGVDEQYF. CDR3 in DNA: TGTGCCAGCAGCCCCTCCGACAGGGGGGTCGACGAGCAGTACTTC.

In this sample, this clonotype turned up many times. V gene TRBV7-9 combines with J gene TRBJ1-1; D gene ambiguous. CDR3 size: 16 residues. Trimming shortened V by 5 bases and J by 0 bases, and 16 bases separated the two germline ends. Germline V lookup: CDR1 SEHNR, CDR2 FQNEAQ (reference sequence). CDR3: CASSTALGMMNTEAFF. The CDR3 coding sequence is TGTGCCAGCAGCACCGCGTTGGGGATGATGAACACTGAAGCTTTCTTT.

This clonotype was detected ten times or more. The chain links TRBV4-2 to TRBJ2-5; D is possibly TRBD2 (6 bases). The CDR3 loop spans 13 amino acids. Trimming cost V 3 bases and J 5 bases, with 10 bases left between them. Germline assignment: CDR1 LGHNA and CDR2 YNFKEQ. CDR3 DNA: TGTGCCAGCAGCCATTCCAGCGGGGAGACCCAGTACTTC. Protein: CASSHSSGETQYF.

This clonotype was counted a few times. This CDR3 is CSARPQKSGGLNSPLHF. The CDR3 DNA reads TGCAGTGCTAGACCCCAAAAGTCAGGGGGCCTTAATTCACCCCTCCACTTT. V usage is TRBV20-1 and J usage is TRBJ1-6, with 8 positions matching TRBD1. CDR3 size: 17 residues. The V segment lost 2 bases and the J segment 6 bases; nucleotides outside the gene matches: 12. From germline, CDR1 is DFQATT and CDR2 SNEGSKA (reference sequence).

The CDR3 here is CASSLRRICECYEQYF. CDR3 sequence (DNA): TGTGCCAGCAGTTTACGACGCATCTGTGAATGCTACGAGCAGTACTTC. The chain has TRBV12-3 or TRBV12-4 and TRBJ2-7; D uncertain. With 2 bases removed from V and 3 bases from J, the gap between germline ends came to 17 bases. This CDR3 is 16 amino acids long.

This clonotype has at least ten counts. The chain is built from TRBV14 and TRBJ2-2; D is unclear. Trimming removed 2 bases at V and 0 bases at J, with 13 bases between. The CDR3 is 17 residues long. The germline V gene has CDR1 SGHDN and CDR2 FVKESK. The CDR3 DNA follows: TGTGCCAGCAGCCAAAGAGCCAGAACGACGAACACCGGGGAGCTGTTTTTT. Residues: CASSQRARTTNTGELFF.